The next 12 T cell receptor beta chains were all read from a single sample in a study of T cell responses to AZD1222 COVID-19 vaccine. Assay: immunoSEQ multiplex PCR; the TCRdb copy retains only in-frame clones and omits some. The repertoire includes about 91,000 clones, approximately 90% of them detected once, and 3.1% sits in the top ten. The material was peripheral blood, obtained 28 days after the second AZD1222 dose. Source of these receptors: an adult who received the AZD1222 COVID-19 vaccine.

CDR3 DNA sequence: TGTGCCAGCAGCTTAGGGGTGGCCGAGCAGTACTTC. This codes for CASSLGVAEQYF. The chain couples TRBV7-9 to TRBJ2-7; D is unclear. The CDR3 contains 12 residues. Trimming left V 1 base short and J 6 bases short, with 7 bases between. Germline lookup yields CDR1 SEHNR and CDR2 FQNEAQ (reference sequence).

The genes are TRBV7-3 and TRBJ2-3; 7 nucleotides match TRBD2. Germline V gene sequence: CDR1 SGHTA, CDR2 FQGTGA. J gave up 4 bases and V 1 base, and 11 bases lay outside the gene matches. The CDR3 is made up of 17 amino acids. CDR3 loop: CASSLKLGGLDPDTQYF. CDR3 in DNA: TGTGCCAGCAGCTTAAAACTTGGCGGACTAGACCCAGATACGCAGTATTTT.

This rearrangement joins TRBV7-9 to TRBJ2-7; 8 bases match TRBD1. The J segment lost 3 bases and the V segment lost 5 bases, leaving 9 bases of the junction unmatched. The CDR3 sequence is 15 residues long. CDR1 and CDR2 from the germline V gene are SEHNR and FQNEAQ (reference sequence). The CDR3 loop is CASSLGQGIFYEQYF. The DNA of the CDR3 is TGTGCCAGCAGCCTCGGACAGGGAATATTCTACGAGCAGTACTTC.

CDR3 amino acids: CASSFPGQLTETQYF. The CDR3 DNA reads as TGTGCCAGCAGTTTCCCGGGACAGTTAACGGAGACCCAGTACTTC. This chain connects TRBV28 to TRBJ2-5; 7 nucleotides match TRBD1. The junction had 9 bases not matched to a gene; V was cut back by 3 bases and J by 5 bases. This CDR3 is built from 15 residues. From germline, CDR1 is MDHEN and CDR2 SYDVKM.

The gene calls are TRBV5-4 and TRBJ2-3; 7 bases are a match to TRBD2. The V gene's germline CDR1 is SGHNT and CDR2 YYREEE (reference sequence). There are 15 residues in the CDR3. Germline trimming cut 3 bases from V and 2 bases from J; bases unmatched to any gene: 6. CDR3 sequence (DNA): TGTGCCAGCAGCTCAGCGAGCGGGGCCACAGATACGCAGTATTTT. Translated: CASSSASGATDTQYF. The whole variable domain, filled in from reference TRBV5-4 and TRBJ2-3, reads ETGVTQSPTHLIKTRGQQVTLRCSSQSGHNTVSWYQQALGQGPQFIFQYYREEENGRGNFPPRFSGLQFPNYSSELNVNALELDDSALYLCASSSASGATDTQYFGPGTRLTVL.

The chain employs TRBV6-5 and TRBJ1-1; D ambiguous. Deletions cut 5 bases from V and 0 bases from J, with 7 bases between. This CDR3 spans 13 amino acids. Germline V gives CDR1 MNHEY, CDR2 SVGAGI. CDR3 in DNA: TGTGCCAGCAGTCCGGGCGTGAACACTGAAGCTTTCTTT. This sequence encodes CASSPGVNTEAFF.

This chain uses TRBV11-3 with TRBJ2-7, with a tentative D call TRBD2 (7 bases). V was trimmed by 8 bases and J by 3 bases, leaving 20 bases between them. Germline V gene lookup returns CDR1 SGHNT and CDR2 YENEEA. This CDR3 contains 15 residues. The CDR3, as DNA: TGTGCCAGCTGCATGGGAGGGCAGGGGAACTACGAGCAGTACTTC. Translation gives CASCMGGQGNYEQYF.

The chain links TRBV7-9 to TRBJ2-6; D may be TRBD1 or TRBD2 (5 bases each). The V gene lost 1 base and the J gene lost 3 bases, with 10 bases spanning the gap. The CDR3 extends over 16 amino acids. Germline CDR1 reads SEHNR; CDR2 reads FQNEAQ (reference sequence). The CDR3 sequence: CASSLEEGRGANVLTF. The CDR3 DNA reads TGTGCCAGCAGCTTAGAAGAGGGGCGTGGGGCCAACGTCCTGACTTTC.

As concerns this clone: An end of the junction does not agree with germline; a read error may underlie this. Other nucleotide sequences in the sample specify the same CDR3. The chain couples TRBV18 to TRBJ1-1, with TRBD1 as a possible D gene (6 bases). The CDR3 is made up of 15 amino acids. Germline values: CDR1 KGHSH, CDR2 LQKENI. In DNA, the CDR3 is TGTGCCAGCTCACCGTTGGGACACTTGAACACTGAGGCTTTCTTT. Encoded protein: CASSPLGHLNTEAFF.

This clone came up once. The chain employs TRBV4-1 and TRBJ2-2; D gene unclear. This CDR3 has 15 amino acids. Looked up from germline, CDR1 is MGHRA and CDR2 is YSYEKL. Trimming left V 4 bases short and J 6 bases short, with 15 bases between. CDR3 coding DNA: TGCGCCAGCAGCCCCTCAGGACCCTTTTCCGGGGAGCTGTTTTTT. Its protein is CASSPSGPFSGELFF.

In this sample, this clone turned up many times. The rearrangement links TRBV14 to TRBJ2-3; TRBD2 matches 11 bases. Trimming at V came to 6 bases and at J to 5 bases, leaving 16 bases not matched to a gene. The CDR3 runs 18 residues. Germline CDR1 SGHDN, CDR2 FVKESK. The CDR3 region is CASSPAASGGYLRDTQYF. As DNA, the CDR3 is TGTGCCAGCAGTCCCGCGGCTAGCGGGGGGTACCTGAGAGATACGCAGTATTTT.

This chain joins TRBV6-1 and TRBJ2-4; weak D call: TRBD1 (6 bases). The CDR3 covers 16 residues. V was trimmed by 1 base and J by 5 bases, leaving 15 bases between them. CDR1 is MNHNS and CDR2 is SASEGT in the germline V gene. The CDR3 spells CASSEGVGAEENIQYF. The CDR3 region has the DNA TGTGCCAGCAGTGAAGGTGTGGGGGCGGAGGAAAACATTCAGTACTTC.